Below, 22 T cell receptor beta chains from the same sample are listed, as sequenced in a study of Ad26.COV2.S vaccination and SARS-CoV-2 variants. The table came from immunoSEQ multiplex PCR; TCRdb's copy has only in-frame clones and leaves some out. The sample holds about 94,000 clones, 82% seen once. The sample consisted of peripheral blood, taken after recovery from COVID-19. The receptors were gathered from a human donor who had recovered from COVID-19.

The CDR3 coding sequence is TGTGCCACCAGCAGAGAATTCCTCGGGGGGACTAGGGGGAATGAGCAGTTCTTC. Protein: CATSREFLGGTRGNEQFF. The chain combines TRBV15 with TRBJ2-1; TRBD2 matches at 8 bases. The V gene end was trimmed by 0 bases and the J gene end by 7 bases; junction bases not matched to a gene: 14. The V gene's germline CDR1 is LNHNV and CDR2 YYDKDF (reference sequence). This CDR3 has 18 amino acids.

This rearrangement joins TRBV6-4 to TRBJ2-1, with 10 bases fitting TRBD1. The CDR3 loop spans 16 amino acids. J was trimmed by 0 bases and V by 3 bases; bases with no gene match: 2. The germline V gene has CDR1 MRHNA and CDR2 SNTAGT. CDR3 in amino acids: CASSERTGGSYNEQFF. CDR3 DNA: TGTGCCAGCAGTGAGAGGACAGGGGGCTCCTACAATGAGCAGTTCTTC.

The genes are TRBV19 and TRBJ2-3; tentative D call: TRBD2 (5 bases). V gave up 7 bases and J gave up 2 bases, with 10 bases separating them. This CDR3 is built from 13 residues. CDR1 is LNHDA and CDR2 is SQIVND in the germline V gene (reference sequence). CDR3 in amino acids: CASTGWPTDTQYF. The CDR3 DNA sequence: TGTGCCAGTACGGGGTGGCCCACAGATACGCAGTATTTT.

This chain links TRBV11-2 with TRBJ2-5; D not resolved. This CDR3 contains 13 residues. Per the germline V gene, CDR1 is SGHAT and CDR2 is FQNNGV. V gave up 5 bases and J gave up 4 bases, with 11 bases separating them. This chain's CDR3 is CASSRGLGETQYF. In DNA form, the CDR3 reads TGTGCCAGCAGCCGAGGCCTCGGAGAGACCCAGTACTTC.

The genes are TRBV6-5 and TRBJ1-2; D gene uncertain. Germline values: CDR1 MNHEY, CDR2 SVGAGI. Trimming shortened V by 3 bases and J by 8 bases, and 16 bases separated the two germline ends. The CDR3 runs 14 residues. In nucleotides, the CDR3 is TGTGCCAGCAGTTATGAGGGATCCATGTTAGGCTACACCTTC. As protein: CASSYEGSMLGYTF.

The DNA for the CDR3 is TGCAGCGTCACATGGGGGGACAGTCCTGTGAACACTGAAGCTTTCTTT. Its protein product is CSVTWGDSPVNTEAFF. The gene calls are TRBV29-1 and TRBJ1-1; TRBD1 matches at 7 bases. The junction had 13 bases not matched to a gene; V was cut back by 6 bases and J by 0 bases. Germline V gene data show CDR1 as SQVTM and CDR2 as ANQGSEA. This CDR3 region has 16 residues.

The genes are TRBV6-2 or TRBV6-3 and TRBJ1-1; D unresolved. V was clipped by 2 bases and J by 4 bases, with 8 bases between them. Germline V lookup: CDR1 MNHEY, CDR2 SVGEGT. CDR3 length: 13 amino acids. CDR3 protein: CASSYVASTEAFF. The DNA of the CDR3 is TGTGCCAGCAGTTACGTGGCAAGCACTGAAGCTTTCTTT.

V gene TRBV19 combines with J gene TRBJ2-3, with 8 nucleotides matching TRBD2. Germline V gene sequence: CDR1 LNHDA, CDR2 SQIVND (reference sequence). CDR3 size: 17 residues. Trimming removed 3 bases from V and 6 bases from J; junction bases left unmatched: 14. The CDR3 spells CASSISRLATSFDTQYF. The CDR3 DNA follows: TGTGCCAGTAGTATTTCTAGACTAGCGACCTCCTTCGATACGCAGTATTTT.

This clone was seen only a few times. Different DNA sequences within this sample yield the same CDR3. J is TRBJ1-4 and V is TRBV9; D might be TRBD1 (6 bases). Trimming cost V 3 bases and J 5 bases, with 11 bases left between them. This CDR3 comprises 14 residues. Germline loops: CDR1 SGDLS, CDR2 YYNGEE. The CDR3 DNA sequence: TGTGCCAGCAGCGCAGGGGCGCGGAATGAAAAACTGTTTTTT. Its translation: CASSAGARNEKLFF.

The genes are TRBV19 and TRBJ2-1; perhaps TRBD1 as D (6 bases). Trimming cost V 4 bases and J 8 bases, with 18 bases left between them. Germline CDR1 is LNHDA and CDR2 is SQIVND (reference sequence). CDR3 length: 15 residues. The CDR3 sequence is CASSRRRAGADEQFF. In nucleotides, the CDR3 is TGTGCCAGTAGTAGGAGGCGGGCAGGGGCGGATGAGCAGTTCTTC.

The chain uses TRBV12-3 or TRBV12-4 and TRBJ2-1; possibly TRBD2 for D (5 bases). Trimming cost V 1 base and J 7 bases, with 5 bases left between them. This CDR3 spans 12 amino acids. The CDR3 is CASSLGRNEQFF. CDR3 nucleotides: TGTGCCAGCAGTTTAGGGAGGAATGAGCAGTTCTTC.

The chain joins TRBV5-4 to TRBJ1-3; possibly TRBD1 for D (5 bases). Deletions cut 1 base from V and 2 bases from J, with 13 bases between. The germline V gene has CDR1 SGHNT and CDR2 YYREEE (reference sequence). The CDR3 covers 16 residues. The CDR3, as DNA: TGTGCCAGCAGCTTGAGTCCTCGAGGGGCTGGAAACACCATATATTTT. It encodes CASSLSPRGAGNTIYF.

The rearrangement links TRBV7-2 to TRBJ2-7, with 9 bases aligning to TRBD1. Germline V gene data show CDR1 as SGHTA and CDR2 as FQGNSA. The CDR3 runs to 15 residues. V shed 6 bases, J shed 6 bases, and the junction held 12 bases outside the gene matches. CDR3 nucleotide sequence: TGTGCCAGCAGAATAACAGGACAGGGGACGGGCGAGCAGTACTTC. The encoded protein is CASRITGQGTGEQYF.

V and J are TRBV28 and TRBJ2-7; 12 bases line up with TRBD2. The CDR3 has 15 residues. In germline, CDR1 is MDHEN, CDR2 SYDVKM. V lost 5 bases, J lost 1 base, and 3 bases stayed unmatched. The chain's CDR3 is CASSIGLAGSYEQYF. Here the CDR3 DNA reads TGTGCCAGCAGTATTGGACTAGCGGGATCCTACGAGCAGTACTTC.

V gene TRBV29-1 combines with J gene TRBJ1-1; tentative D call: TRBD1 (6 bases). The germline gives CDR1 SQVTM, CDR2 ANQGSEA. V was cut by 5 bases and J by 1 base, with 8 bases left in between. This CDR3 region has 12 residues. In DNA form, the CDR3 reads TGCAGCGTTATACAGGGGAACACTGAAGCTTTCTTT. It translates to CSVIQGNTEAFF.

V usage is TRBV7-9 and J usage is TRBJ1-2; weak D call: TRBD1 (5 bases). Trimming took off 1 base at V and 6 bases at J, with 9 bases between the two ends. This CDR3 contains 13 residues. Germline CDR1 SEHNR, CDR2 FQNEAQ (reference sequence). CDR3 DNA: TGTGCCAGCAGCTTAGACAGGAATGATGGCTACACCTTC. Protein: CASSLDRNDGYTF.

The J gene is TRBJ2-1, the V gene TRBV24-1, with 12 bases fitting TRBD1. The CDR3 runs to 17 residues. Trimming cost V 1 base and J 6 bases; bases outside gene matches: 6. Germline V gives CDR1 KGHDR, CDR2 SFDVKD. This CDR3 is CATSDFGGTGGFNEQFF. The CDR3, as DNA: TGTGCCACCAGTGATTTCGGTGGGACAGGGGGCTTCAATGAGCAGTTCTTC.

The sample holds a few counts of this clone. The chain carries TRBV12-1 and TRBJ1-2; the table's TRBD1 call for D was not verified on the DNA. TRBV12-1 is a listed pseudogene. The CDR3 extends over 15 amino acids. CDR3 DNA: TGTGCCAGCAGCCCGCCGGGACAAGTCAATGGTGGCTACACCTTC. Its translation: CASSPPGQVNGGYTF.

Comments on this clone: Other DNA sequences from this sample encode an identical CDR3 as well. CDR3 nucleotide sequence: TGTGCCAGCAGTCCCACTAGCGGGAGCACAGATACGCAGTATTTT. It yields the protein CASSPTSGSTDTQYF. The genes are TRBV28 and TRBJ2-3; 9 positions agree with TRBD2. This CDR3 contains 15 residues. Looked up from germline, CDR1 is MDHEN and CDR2 is SYDVKM. With V trimmed by 5 bases and J by 0 bases, 3 bases remained unmatched.

This chain connects TRBV7-9 to TRBJ2-7, with D hard to call. The germline gives CDR1 SEHNR, CDR2 FQNEAQ (reference sequence). The CDR3 runs to 14 residues. V lost 4 bases and J 0 bases, leaving 10 bases between the germline ends. Written as DNA, the CDR3 is TGTGCCAGCAGCTCCGTAAACGGCTCCTACGAGCAGTACTTC. Translation: CASSSVNGSYEQYF.

This clone was observed once. This chain links TRBV27 with TRBJ1-2; 7 bases are shared with TRBD1. J lost 14 bases, V lost 4 bases, and 13 bases had no gene match. Germline CDR1 MNHEY, CDR2 SMNVEV (reference sequence). The CDR3 extends over 13 amino acids. CDR3 sequence: CASSYAQGESGTF. Here the CDR3 DNA reads TGTGCCAGCAGTTACGCCCAGGGGGAATCGGGAACCTTC.

The genes are TRBV4-3 and TRBJ1-4, with D possibly TRBD1 on 6 matching bases. Germline V CDR1 and CDR2: LGHNA, YSLEER. The ends were cut back, 3 bases at V and 9 bases at J, with 20 bases in the middle. The length of the CDR3 is 16 residues. In DNA form, the CDR3 reads TGCGCCAGCAGCCAGGGAGAGACAGGCCGGGTCCAAAAACTGTTTTTT. This codes for CASSQGETGRVQKLFF.